A single sample is the source of the 19 T cell receptor beta chains below, sequenced in a study of CD8+ T cells in alopecia areata. Treatment indicated: oral pan-JAK inhibitor, 5-10 mg twice daily. The sequencing template was cDNA reverse transcribed from extracted RNA. This table comes from immunoSEQ multiplex PCR, and its TCRdb copy is limited to in-frame clones, with some not included. The sample includes 60,000 to 90,000 clones, approximately 70% of them seen just once. The material sequenced was CD8+ T cells sorted from blood, taken at week 24, from a patient treated with tofacitinib. The receptors originated from a human donor with alopecia areata.

The genes are TRBV5-1 and TRBJ2-1; 11 nucleotides match TRBD2. This CDR3 has 18 amino acids. CDR1 SGHRS and CDR2 YFSETQ come from the germline V gene. Trimming cost V 2 bases and J 8 bases; bases outside gene matches: 15. The CDR3 region is CASSLWQTSGISSDEQFF. The CDR3 DNA follows: TGCGCCAGCAGCTTATGGCAGACTAGCGGGATAAGTTCCGATGAGCAGTTCTTC.

The V gene is TRBV7-9, the J gene TRBJ1-1; D gene uncertain. The CDR3 extends over 13 amino acids. V lost 10 bases, J lost 0 bases, and 12 bases lay in between. CDR1 and CDR2 from the germline V gene are SEHNR and FQNEAQ (reference sequence). The CDR3 DNA reads TGTGCCACCAAGGACGGCATGAACACTGAAGCTTTCTTT. It codes for CATKDGMNTEAFF.

The chain couples TRBV30 to TRBJ1-1; 8 nucleotides line up with TRBD1. Germline values: CDR1 GTSNPN, CDR2 SVGIG (reference sequence). The CDR3 runs 15 residues. V dropped 2 bases and J dropped 8; count of bases not matched to a gene: 13. The CDR3 here is CAWSIAGGRSREAFF. Here the CDR3 DNA reads TGTGCCTGGAGTATCGCAGGGGGCCGTAGTCGGGAAGCTTTCTTT.

This clone was observed a single time. This sequence joins TRBV4-3 and TRBJ2-2, with 8 positions matching TRBD2. V trimming: 0 bases; J trimming: 5 bases; junction bases outside the gene matches: 5. This CDR3 is built from 16 residues. Germline CDR1 and CDR2: LGHNA and YSLEER. The CDR3 region is CASSQDPGGQTGELFF. CDR3 DNA: TGCGCCAGCAGCCAAGATCCGGGAGGGCAAACCGGGGAGCTGTTTTTT.

The gene calls are TRBV2 and TRBJ2-3; D might be TRBD2 (6 bases). Germline CDR1 SNHLY, CDR2 FYNNEI. The CDR3 has 15 residues. Trimming cost V 1 base and J 2 bases, with 10 bases left between them. The chain's CDR3 is CASSEGGGPTDTQYF. CDR3 coding DNA: TGTGCCAGCAGTGAAGGGGGAGGCCCCACAGATACGCAGTATTTT. Together with reference TRBV2 and TRBJ2-3, the CDR3 gives the full variable domain: EPEVTQTPSHQVTQMGQEVILRCVPISNHLYFYWYRQILGQKVEFLVSFYNNEISEKSEIFDDQFSVERPDGSNFTLKIRSTKLEDSAMYFCASSEGGGPTDTQYFGPGTRLTVL.

The V call is TRBV4-1, the J call TRBJ1-1; D is perhaps TRBD1 (5 bases). Germline values: CDR1 MGHRA, CDR2 YSYEKL. This CDR3 is built from 14 residues. Trimming shortened V by 0 bases and J by 4 bases, and 9 bases separated the two germline ends. CDR3 sequence reads: CASSQDPGATEAFF. The CDR3 DNA reads as TGCGCCAGCAGCCAAGATCCCGGGGCCACTGAAGCTTTCTTT.

This clone was observed a few times. In the same sample, other DNA sequences code for this CDR3. The CDR3 sequence is CASSLSRNTEAFF. CDR3 sequence (DNA): TGCGCCAGCAGCTTGTCGAGGAACACTGAAGCTTTCTTT. V is TRBV5-1 and J is TRBJ1-1; no clear D gene. Germline loops: CDR1 SGHRS, CDR2 YFSETQ. This CDR3 is built from 13 residues. V was clipped by 1 base and J by 1 base, with 5 bases between them.

The V gene is TRBV11-2, the J gene TRBJ2-3; D possibly corresponds to TRBD1 (6 bases). The CDR3 contains 15 residues. In germline, CDR1 is SGHAT, CDR2 FQNNGV. Trimming stripped 1 base from V and 0 bases from J, with 8 bases between. DNA of the CDR3: TGTGCCAGCAGCTTAGGGACAGCTAGCACAGATACGCAGTATTTT. This encodes CASSLGTASTDTQYF.

V and J are TRBV6-6 and TRBJ2-7, with D uncertain. Trimming stripped 5 bases from V and 2 bases from J, with 13 bases between. The germline V gene has CDR1 MNHNY and CDR2 SVGAGI (reference sequence). This CDR3 spans 14 amino acids. CDR3: CASSPARGTYEQYF. The CDR3 DNA is TGTGCCAGCAGTCCCGCCCGCGGAACCTACGAGCAGTACTTC.

The chain couples TRBV7-2 to TRBJ2-7, with 14 bases identical to TRBD2. V gave up 2 bases and J gave up 3 bases; unmatched junction bases: 3. Germline V gene sequence: CDR1 SGHTA, CDR2 FQGNSA. The CDR3 contains 16 residues. Here the CDR3 reads CASSLPGLAGVYEQYF. CDR3 DNA: TGTGCCAGCAGCTTACCGGGACTAGCGGGGGTCTACGAGCAGTACTTC. Drawing the rest from reference TRBV7-2 and TRBJ2-7, the complete variable domain is GAGVSQSPSNKVTEKGKDVELRCDPISGHTALYWYRQSLGQGLEFLIYFQGNSAPDKSGLPSDRFSAERTGGSVSTLTIQRTQQEDSAVYLCASSLPGLAGVYEQYFGPGTRLTVT.

This clone was picked up one time. The chain is built from TRBV15 and TRBJ1-1; no reliable D call. CDR3 length equals 14 residues. Germline values: CDR1 LNHNV, CDR2 YYDKDF (reference sequence). The ends were cut back, 0 bases at V and 1 base at J, with 6 bases in the middle. DNA of the CDR3: TGTGCCACCAGCAGAGAAACCGAGAACACTGAAGCTTTCTTT. Translation gives CATSRETENTEAFF. Full variable domain (missing parts from reference TRBV15 and TRBJ1-1): DAMVIQNPRYQVTQFGKPVTLSCSQTLNHNVMYWYQQKSSQAPKLLFHYYDKDFNNEADTPDNFQSRRPNTSFCFLDIRSPGLGDTAMYLCATSRETENTEAFFGQGTRLTVV.

The V and J genes are TRBV7-8 and TRBJ2-1, with no clear D. The CDR3 length is 13 residues. In germline, CDR1 is SGHVS, CDR2 FQNEAQ. The V end lost 5 bases, the J end lost 7 bases, and 12 bases lay between the germline ends. CDR3 DNA sequence: TGTGCCAGCAGCCCAGGTTTGGGGAATGAGCAGTTCTTC. Translation: CASSPGLGNEQFF.

CDR3 bases: TGCGCCAGCAGCCAAGCGTTCCCGGGAGGGCCAGGGAATGAGCAGTTCTTC. Amino acids: CASSQAFPGGPGNEQFF. V is TRBV4-1 and J is TRBJ2-1; 8 nucleotides align to TRBD2. Unmatched junction bases numbered 12, after V lost 1 base and J lost 7 bases. CDR1 is MGHRA, CDR2 YSYEKL, per germline. The CDR3 has 17 amino acids.

The V gene is TRBV4-1, the J gene TRBJ2-5; TRBD2 agrees at 9 bases. In germline, CDR1 is MGHRA, CDR2 YSYEKL. After removal of 4 bases from V and 5 bases from J, the junction contained 11 bases not matched to a gene. The CDR3 runs 16 residues. The CDR3 nucleotides are TGCGCCAGCAGCCCCTCAATGCGGGGGGGCCACGAGACCCAGTACTTC. Amino acids: CASSPSMRGGHETQYF.

The chain combines TRBV7-9 with TRBJ2-2; TRBD1 agrees at 9 bases. Germline V lookup: CDR1 SEHNR, CDR2 FQNEAQ (reference sequence). The CDR3 loop spans 17 amino acids. With V trimmed by 2 bases and J by 4 bases, 8 bases remained unmatched. In DNA, the CDR3 is TGTGCCAGCAGCTTAAATGAGGGACAGGGCTTCACCGGGGAGCTGTTTTTT. Translating it yields CASSLNEGQGFTGELFF.

CDR3 residues: CASSLPATNTGELFF. CDR3 bases: TGTGCCAGCAGCTTGCCGGCCACCAACACCGGGGAGCTGTTTTTT. The V call is TRBV5-4, the J call TRBJ2-2; D not certain. The CDR3 totals 15 residues. Trimming stripped 1 base from V and 2 bases from J, with 9 bases between. Germline loops: CDR1 SGHNT, CDR2 YYREEE (reference sequence).

This clone occurred a few times. The rearrangement uses TRBV7-6 and TRBJ2-1, with D perhaps TRBD1 (5 bases). Looked up from germline, CDR1 is SGHVS and CDR2 is FNYEAQ. This CDR3 comprises 16 residues. V lost 5 bases to trimming and J lost 0 bases, with 14 bases between them. In DNA form, the CDR3 reads TGTGCCAGCAGCCCGTCTGGGGCGGACTCCTACAATGAGCAGTTCTTC. Protein sequence: CASSPSGADSYNEQFF.

In its sample, this clone was seen a few times. The chain uses TRBV7-9 and TRBJ2-7, with D possibly TRBD2 on 5 matching bases. The V and J ends lost 3 bases and 3 bases respectively, with 6 bases between them. The CDR3 sequence is 12 residues long. Germline V CDR1 and CDR2: SEHNR, FQNEAQ (reference sequence). The CDR3 DNA sequence: TGTGCCAGCAGCTTCGGGGTCTACGAGCAGTACTTC. Protein sequence: CASSFGVYEQYF.

This chain joins TRBV29-1 and TRBJ1-1; D not certain. Germline V gives CDR1 SQVTM, CDR2 ANQGSEA. The CDR3 is 11 residues long. V lost 1 base and J 4 bases, leaving 4 bases between the germline ends. This chain's CDR3 is CSVEGTTEAFF. The CDR3 region has the DNA TGCAGCGTTGAAGGTACCACTGAAGCTTTCTTT.